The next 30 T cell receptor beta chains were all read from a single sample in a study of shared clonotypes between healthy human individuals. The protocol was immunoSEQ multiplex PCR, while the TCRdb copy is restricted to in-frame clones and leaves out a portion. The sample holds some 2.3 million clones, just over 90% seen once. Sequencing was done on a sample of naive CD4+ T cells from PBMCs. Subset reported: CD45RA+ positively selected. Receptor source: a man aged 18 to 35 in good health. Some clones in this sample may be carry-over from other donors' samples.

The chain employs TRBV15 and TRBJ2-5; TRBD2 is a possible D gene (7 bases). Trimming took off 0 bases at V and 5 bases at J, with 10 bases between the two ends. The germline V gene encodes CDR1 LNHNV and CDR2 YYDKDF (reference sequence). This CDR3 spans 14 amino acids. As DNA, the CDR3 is TGTGCCACCAGCAGAGAAGGGGGAGGGGAGACCCAGTACTTC. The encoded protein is CATSREGGGETQYF.

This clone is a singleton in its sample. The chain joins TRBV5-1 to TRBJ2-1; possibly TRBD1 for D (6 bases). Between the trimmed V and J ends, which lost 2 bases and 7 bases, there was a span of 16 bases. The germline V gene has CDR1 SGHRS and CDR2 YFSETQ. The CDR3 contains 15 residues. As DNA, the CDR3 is TGCGCCAGCAGCTTACAGGGCGCTCCCGGGAATGAGCAGTTCTTC. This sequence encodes CASSLQGAPGNEQFF.

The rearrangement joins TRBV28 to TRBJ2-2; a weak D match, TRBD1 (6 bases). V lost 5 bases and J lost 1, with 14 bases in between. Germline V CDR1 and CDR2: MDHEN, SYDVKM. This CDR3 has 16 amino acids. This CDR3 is CASSPSGTKNTGELFF. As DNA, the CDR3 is TGTGCCAGCAGTCCCTCCGGGACAAAGAACACCGGGGAGCTGTTTTTT.

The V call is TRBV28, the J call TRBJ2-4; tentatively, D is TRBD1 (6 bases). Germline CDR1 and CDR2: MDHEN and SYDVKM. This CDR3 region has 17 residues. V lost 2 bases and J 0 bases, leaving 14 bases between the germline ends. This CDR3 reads CASSLPRQVLAKNIQYF. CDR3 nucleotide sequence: TGTGCCAGCAGTTTACCCCGACAGGTCCTAGCCAAAAACATTCAGTACTTC.

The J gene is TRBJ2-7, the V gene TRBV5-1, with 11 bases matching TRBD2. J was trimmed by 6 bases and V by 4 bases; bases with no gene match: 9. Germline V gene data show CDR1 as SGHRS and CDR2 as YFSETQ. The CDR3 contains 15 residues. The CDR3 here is CASSALAGGAFEQYF. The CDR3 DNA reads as TGCGCCAGCAGCGCCTTAGCGGGGGGGGCGTTCGAGCAGTACTTC.

The CDR3 region is CASSLVSGVGANVLTF. The CDR3 region has the DNA TGCGCCAGCAGCTTGGTCTCCGGGGTTGGGGCCAACGTCCTGACTTTC. V gene TRBV5-1 combines with J gene TRBJ2-6, with D possibly matching TRBD2 (5 bases). The germline V gene encodes CDR1 SGHRS and CDR2 YFSETQ. This CDR3 comprises 16 residues. V lost 0 bases, J lost 3 bases, and 10 bases lay in between.

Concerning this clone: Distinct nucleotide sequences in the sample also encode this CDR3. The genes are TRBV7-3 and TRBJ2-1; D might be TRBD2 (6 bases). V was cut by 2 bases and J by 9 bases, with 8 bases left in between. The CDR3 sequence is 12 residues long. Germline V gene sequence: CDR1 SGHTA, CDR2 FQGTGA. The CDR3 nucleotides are TGTGCCAGCAGCTTAGGGGGAGGTGAGCAGTTCTTC. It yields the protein CASSLGGGEQFF.

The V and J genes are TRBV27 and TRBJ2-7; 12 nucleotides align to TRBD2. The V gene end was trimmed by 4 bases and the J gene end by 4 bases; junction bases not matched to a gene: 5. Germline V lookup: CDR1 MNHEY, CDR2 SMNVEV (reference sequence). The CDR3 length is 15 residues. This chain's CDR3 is CASSSALAGGYEQYF. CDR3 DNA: TGTGCCAGCAGTTCCGCTCTAGCGGGAGGGTACGAGCAGTACTTC.

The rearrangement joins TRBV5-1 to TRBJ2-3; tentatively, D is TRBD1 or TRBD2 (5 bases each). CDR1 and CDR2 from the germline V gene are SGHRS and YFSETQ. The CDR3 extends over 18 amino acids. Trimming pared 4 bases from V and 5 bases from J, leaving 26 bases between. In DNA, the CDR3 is TGCGCCAGCAGCGTGACCGGGGCCTCTGGCCGAGAGATAGATACGCAGTATTTT. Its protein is CASSVTGASGREIDTQYF.

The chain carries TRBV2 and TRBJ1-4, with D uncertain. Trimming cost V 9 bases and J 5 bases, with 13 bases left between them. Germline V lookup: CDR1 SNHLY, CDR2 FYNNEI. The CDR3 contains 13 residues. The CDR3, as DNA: TGTGCCAGTAAAAGGTCACTGAATGAAAAACTGTTTTTT. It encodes CASKRSLNEKLFF.

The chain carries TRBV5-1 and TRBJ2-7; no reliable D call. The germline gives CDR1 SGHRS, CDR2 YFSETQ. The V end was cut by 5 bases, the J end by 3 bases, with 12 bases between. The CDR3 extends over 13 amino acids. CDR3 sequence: CASRKTEDYEQYF. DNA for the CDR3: TGCGCCAGCAGGAAAACAGAAGACTACGAGCAGTACTTC.

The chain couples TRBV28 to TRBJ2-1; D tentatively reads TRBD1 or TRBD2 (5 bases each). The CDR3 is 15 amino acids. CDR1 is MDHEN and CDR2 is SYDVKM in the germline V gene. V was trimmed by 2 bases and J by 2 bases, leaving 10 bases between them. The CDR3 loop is CASSLRDVTYNEQFF. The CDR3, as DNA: TGTGCCAGCAGTTTACGGGACGTAACCTACAATGAGCAGTTCTTC.

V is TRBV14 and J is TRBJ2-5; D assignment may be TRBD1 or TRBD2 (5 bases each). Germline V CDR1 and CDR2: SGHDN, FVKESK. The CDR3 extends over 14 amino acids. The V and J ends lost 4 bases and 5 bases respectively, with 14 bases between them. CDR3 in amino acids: CASSPGTPRETQYF. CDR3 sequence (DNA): TGTGCCAGCAGCCCCGGGACCCCGAGGGAGACCCAGTACTTC.

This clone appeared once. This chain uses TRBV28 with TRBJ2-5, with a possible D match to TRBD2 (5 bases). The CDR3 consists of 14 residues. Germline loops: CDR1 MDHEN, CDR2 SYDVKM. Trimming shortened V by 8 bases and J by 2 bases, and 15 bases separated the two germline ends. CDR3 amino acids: CASGVSGLQETQYF. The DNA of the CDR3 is TGTGCCAGCGGAGTGAGCGGCCTTCAAGAGACCCAGTACTTC.

The CDR3 DNA follows: TGCGCCAGCAGCCCCCACTTAGGGAACAAAAACATTCAGTACTTC. This translates into CASSPHLGNKNIQYF. The chain links TRBV5-1 to TRBJ2-4, with D unclear. Per the germline V gene, CDR1 is SGHRS and CDR2 is YFSETQ. V was shortened by 4 bases and J by 3 bases, with 14 bases between the two germline ends. The CDR3 is made up of 15 amino acids.

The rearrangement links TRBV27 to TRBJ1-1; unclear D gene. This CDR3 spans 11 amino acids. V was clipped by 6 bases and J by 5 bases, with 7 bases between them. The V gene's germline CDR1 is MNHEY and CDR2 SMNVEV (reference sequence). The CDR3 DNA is TGTGCCAGCAGCCGCGGGACTGAAGCTTTCTTT. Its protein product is CASSRGTEAFF.

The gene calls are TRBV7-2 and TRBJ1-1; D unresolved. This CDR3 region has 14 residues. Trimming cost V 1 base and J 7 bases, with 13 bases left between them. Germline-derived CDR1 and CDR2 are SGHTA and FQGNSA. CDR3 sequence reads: CASSLVPFEGEAFF. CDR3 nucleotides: TGTGCCAGCAGCTTAGTGCCTTTTGAAGGTGAAGCTTTCTTT.

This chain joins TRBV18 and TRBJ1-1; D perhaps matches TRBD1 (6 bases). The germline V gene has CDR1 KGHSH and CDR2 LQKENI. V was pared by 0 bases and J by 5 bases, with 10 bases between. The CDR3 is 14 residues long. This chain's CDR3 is CASSPPAGETEAFF. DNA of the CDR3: TGTGCCAGCTCACCACCGGCAGGGGAGACTGAAGCTTTCTTT.

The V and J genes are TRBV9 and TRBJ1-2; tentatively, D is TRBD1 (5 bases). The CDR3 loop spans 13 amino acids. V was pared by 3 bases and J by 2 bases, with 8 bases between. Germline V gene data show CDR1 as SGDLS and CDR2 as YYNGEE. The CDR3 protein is CASSDGGNYGYTF. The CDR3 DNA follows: TGTGCCAGCAGCGACGGGGGGAACTATGGCTACACCTTC.

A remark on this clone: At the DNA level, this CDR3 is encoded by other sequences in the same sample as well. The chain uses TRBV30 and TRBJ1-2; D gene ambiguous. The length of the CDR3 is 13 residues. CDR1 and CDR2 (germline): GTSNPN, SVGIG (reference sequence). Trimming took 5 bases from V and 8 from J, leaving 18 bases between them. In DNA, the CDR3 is TGTGCCTGGTCGAGTCAGCAGTCGGGCGGCTACACCTTC. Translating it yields CAWSSQQSGGYTF.

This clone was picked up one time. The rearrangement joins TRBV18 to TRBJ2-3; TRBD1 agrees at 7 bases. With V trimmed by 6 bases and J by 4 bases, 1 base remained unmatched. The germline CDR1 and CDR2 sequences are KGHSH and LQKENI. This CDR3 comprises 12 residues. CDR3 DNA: TGTGCCAGCTCTACAGGGGCAGATACGCAGTATTTT. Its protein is CASSTGADTQYF.

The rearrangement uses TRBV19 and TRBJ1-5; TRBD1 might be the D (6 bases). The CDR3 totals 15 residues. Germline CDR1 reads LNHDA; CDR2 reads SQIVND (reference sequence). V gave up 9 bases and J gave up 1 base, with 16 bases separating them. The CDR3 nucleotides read TGTGCCAGCCTCAGGGGAGGTAGGAGCAATCAGCCCCAGCATTTT. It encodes CASLRGGRSNQPQHF.

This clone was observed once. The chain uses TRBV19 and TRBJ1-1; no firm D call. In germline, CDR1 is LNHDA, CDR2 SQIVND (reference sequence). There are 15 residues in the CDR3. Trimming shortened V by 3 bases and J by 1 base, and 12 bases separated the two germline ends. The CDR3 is CASSMFLSPNTEAFF. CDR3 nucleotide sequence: TGTGCCAGTAGTATGTTCCTTTCCCCGAACACTGAAGCTTTCTTT.

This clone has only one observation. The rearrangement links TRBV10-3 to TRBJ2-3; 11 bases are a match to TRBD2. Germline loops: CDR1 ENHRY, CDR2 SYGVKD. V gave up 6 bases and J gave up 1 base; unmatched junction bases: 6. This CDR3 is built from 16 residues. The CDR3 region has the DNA TGTGCCATCAGCAAACTAGCGGGAGTCGGCACAGATACGCAGTATTTT. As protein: CAISKLAGVGTDTQYF.

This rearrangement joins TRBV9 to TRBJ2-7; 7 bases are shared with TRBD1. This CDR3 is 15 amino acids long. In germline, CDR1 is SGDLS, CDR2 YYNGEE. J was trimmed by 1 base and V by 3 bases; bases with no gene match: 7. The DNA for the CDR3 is TGTGCCAGCAGCGCCGGAAGACAGGGTTCCTACGAGCAGTACTTC. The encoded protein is CASSAGRQGSYEQYF.

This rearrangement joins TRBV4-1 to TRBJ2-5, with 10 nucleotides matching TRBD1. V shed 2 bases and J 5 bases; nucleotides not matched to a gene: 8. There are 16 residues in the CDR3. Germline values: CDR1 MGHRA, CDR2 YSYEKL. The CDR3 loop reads CASSQPDRGVRETQYF. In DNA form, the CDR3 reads TGCGCCAGCAGCCAACCGGACAGGGGGGTTCGGGAGACCCAGTACTTC.

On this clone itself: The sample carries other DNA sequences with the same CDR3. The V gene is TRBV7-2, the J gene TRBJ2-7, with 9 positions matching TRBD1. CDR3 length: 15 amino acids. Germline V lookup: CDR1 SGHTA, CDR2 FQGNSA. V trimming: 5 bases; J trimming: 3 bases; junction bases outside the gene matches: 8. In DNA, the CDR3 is TGTGCCAGCAGCGCGACCGGGACAGGGAGCTACGAGCAGTACTTC. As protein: CASSATGTGSYEQYF.

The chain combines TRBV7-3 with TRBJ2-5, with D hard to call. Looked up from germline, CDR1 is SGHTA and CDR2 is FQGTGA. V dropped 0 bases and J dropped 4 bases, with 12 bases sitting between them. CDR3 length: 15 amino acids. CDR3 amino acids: CASSLTAGLLETQYF. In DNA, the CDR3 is TGTGCCAGCAGCTTAACGGCCGGGTTACTAGAGACCCAGTACTTC.

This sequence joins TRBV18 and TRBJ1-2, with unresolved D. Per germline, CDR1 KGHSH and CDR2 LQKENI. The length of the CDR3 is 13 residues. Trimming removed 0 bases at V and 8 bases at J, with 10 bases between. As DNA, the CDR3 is TGTGCCAGCTCACCACCGGGCAGATCAGGCTACACCTTC. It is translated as CASSPPGRSGYTF.

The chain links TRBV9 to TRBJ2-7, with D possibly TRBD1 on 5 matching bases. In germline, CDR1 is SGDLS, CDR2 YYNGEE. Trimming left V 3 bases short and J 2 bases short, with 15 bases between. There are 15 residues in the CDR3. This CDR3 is CASSAEYGAPYEQYF. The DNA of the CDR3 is TGTGCCAGCAGCGCTGAATATGGGGCCCCCTACGAGCAGTACTTC.